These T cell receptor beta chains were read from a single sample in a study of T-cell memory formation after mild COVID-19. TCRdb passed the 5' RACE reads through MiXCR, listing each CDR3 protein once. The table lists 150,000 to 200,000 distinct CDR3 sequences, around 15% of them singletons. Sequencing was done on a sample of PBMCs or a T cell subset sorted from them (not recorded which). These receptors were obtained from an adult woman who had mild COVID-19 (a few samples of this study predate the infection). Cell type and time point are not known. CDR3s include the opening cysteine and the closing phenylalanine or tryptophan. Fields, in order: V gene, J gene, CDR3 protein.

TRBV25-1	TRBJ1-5	CASSDGGQINQPQHF
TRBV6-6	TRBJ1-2	CASSPEFYGYTF
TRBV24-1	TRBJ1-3	CATRSRDSGNTIYF
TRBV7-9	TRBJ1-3	CAAVGGNTIYF
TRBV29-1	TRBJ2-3	CSVCWGSTDTQYF
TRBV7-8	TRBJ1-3	CASSPGQGRNTIYF
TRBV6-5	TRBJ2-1	CASSLAGTGLYNEQFF
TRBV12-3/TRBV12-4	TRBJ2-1	CASSLRSGQNYNEQFF
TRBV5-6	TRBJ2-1	CASSLPGGSYNEQFF
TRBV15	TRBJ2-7	CATSRDLGNAYEQYF
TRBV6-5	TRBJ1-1	CASSYSMGTNTEAFF
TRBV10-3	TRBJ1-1	CAISERGVNTEAFF
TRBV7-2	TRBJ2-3	CASSLAADTQYF
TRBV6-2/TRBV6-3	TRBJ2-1	CASSYLVAGRLNEQFF
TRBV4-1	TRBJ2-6	CASSQDMTGAVGANVLTF